The 20 T cell receptor beta chains below come from one sample, sequenced in a study of T cells in Graves' hyperthyroidism and ophthalmopathy. Amplification of TCR beta CDR3 regions was performed using RNA transcripts as template. A first-round RT-PCR of the TCR CDR3 used the HTBI primer set. TCRdb analysed the multiplex PCR reads with MiXCR anew, one entry per CDR3 protein. Here the sample spans about 130,000 distinct CDR3 sequences, around 21% being singletons. The sequenced sample consisted of blood. These receptors came from a woman aged 45-65 years with Graves' hyperthyroidism that later progressed to Graves' ophthalmopathy.

There are a few counts of this clonotype. A much bigger clone sits one base away, suggesting this may be a read error. V and J are TRBV12-3 or TRBV12-4 and TRBJ2-2; TRBD1 aligns across 9 bases. Trimming cost V 5 bases and J 5 bases; bases outside gene matches: 3. CDR3 length: 14 amino acids. The CDR3 sequence: CASSRGQGTGELFF. The CDR3 bases are TGTGCCAGCAGTCGGGGACAGGGAACCGGGGAGCTGTTTTTT.

In its sample, this clonotype was seen many times. V gene TRBV5-1 combines with J gene TRBJ2-2; 8 bases match TRBD2. Germline V gives CDR1 SGHRS, CDR2 YFSETQ. V shed 0 bases and J 0 bases; nucleotides not matched to a gene: 4. The CDR3 extends over 17 amino acids. CDR3 nucleotides: TGCGCCAGCAGCTTGGTGCCTAGCGGGTCGAACACCGGGGAGCTGTTTTTT. Translating gives CASSLVPSGSNTGELFF.

The chain couples TRBV20-1 to TRBJ1-1; D is undetermined. The CDR3 is 11 residues long. Germline V gene sequence: CDR1 DFQATT, CDR2 SNEGSKA (reference sequence). The ends were cut back, 6 bases at V and 3 bases at J, with 8 bases in the middle. DNA of the CDR3: TGCAGTGCGCTTGTAGACACTGAAGCTTTCTTT. The encoded protein is CSALVDTEAFF.

This clonotype occurred many times. The rearrangement links TRBV19 to TRBJ2-2, with 7 nucleotides matching TRBD2. The CDR3 has 17 residues. The V gene end was trimmed by 6 bases and the J gene end by 7 bases; junction bases not matched to a gene: 17. Germline loops: CDR1 LNHDA, CDR2 SQIVND (reference sequence). CDR3 DNA: TGTGCCAGTAGCAACCCCGGGGCGGGAGCCCCCGACGGGGAGCTGTTTTTT. Protein product: CASSNPGAGAPDGELFF.

This clonotype showed up just a few times. CDR3 residues: CAISDAQVAEKLFF. The CDR3 DNA is TGTGCCATCAGTGACGCGCAGGTCGCTGAAAAACTGTTTTTT. The chain couples TRBV10-3 to TRBJ1-4, with D unclear. The germline CDR1 and CDR2 sequences are ENHRY and SYGVKD. CDR3 length: 14 residues. Trimming took off 3 bases at V and 7 bases at J, with 12 bases between the two ends.

This clonotype was seen repeatedly, ten times or more. The V gene is TRBV6-1, the J gene TRBJ2-7; the D gene is possibly TRBD1 (5 bases). V dropped 2 bases and J dropped 2 bases, with 7 bases sitting between them. CDR3 size: 13 residues. Per the germline V gene, CDR1 is MNHNS and CDR2 is SASEGT. In DNA, the CDR3 is TGTGCCAGCAGTGAAAGACAGACCTACGAGCAGTACTTC. This codes for CASSERQTYEQYF.

This clonotype was seen at least ten times. CDR3: CASSLAREDGYTF. DNA for the CDR3: TGTGCCAGCAGCTTAGCCAGGGAGGATGGCTACACCTTC. This chain links TRBV11-2 with TRBJ1-2; possibly TRBD1 for D (5 bases). The germline gives CDR1 SGHAT, CDR2 FQNNGV. There are 13 residues in the CDR3. V lost 1 base, J lost 6 bases, and 9 bases lay in between. The full variable domain, with the rest looked up from reference TRBV11-2 and TRBJ1-2, is EAGVAQSPRYKIIEKRQSVAFWCNPISGHATLYWYQQILGQGPKLLIQFQNNGVVDDSQLPKDRFSAERLKGVDSTLKIQPAKLEDSAVYLCASSLAREDGYTFGSGTRLTVV.

The V gene is TRBV24-1, the J gene TRBJ2-1; the match to TRBD1 covers 11 bases. With V trimmed by 3 bases and J by 4 bases, 19 bases remained unmatched. Looked up from germline, CDR1 is KGHDR and CDR2 is SFDVKD. The CDR3 spans 21 residues. Written as DNA, the CDR3 is TGTGCCACCAGTGATGCGCCTGGACAGGGGGCTACGGGAGGGCGGTACAATGAGCAGTTCTTC. Translating gives CATSDAPGQGATGGRYNEQFF.

In its sample, this clonotype was seen a few times. This may arise from a read error, as a much more abundant clone is one base away. The chain employs TRBV27 and TRBJ2-1; weak D call: TRBD2 (6 bases). Germline CDR1 and CDR2: MNHEY and SMNVEV (reference sequence). Trimming shortened V by 4 bases and J by 11 bases, and 18 bases separated the two germline ends. The CDR3 is 14 amino acids. CDR3 nucleotides: TGTGCCAGCAGTTCCCAGGGTAGCGGCAGAAAGCAGTTCTTC. Protein product: CASSSQGSGRKQFF.

This clonotype has ten or more counts. This sequence joins TRBV28 and TRBJ2-5; D not certain. V gave up 6 bases and J gave up 5 bases, with 16 bases separating them. This CDR3 has 14 residues. The germline V gene encodes CDR1 MDHEN and CDR2 SYDVKM. CDR3 residues: CASSRYDDLETQYF. CDR3 DNA sequence: TGTGCCAGCAGCCGTTACGATGACTTGGAGACCCAGTACTTC.

The chain joins TRBV6-1 to TRBJ1-3; D unresolved. CDR3 length: 15 residues. V was cut by 7 bases and J by 0 bases, with 13 bases left in between. The germline CDR1 and CDR2 sequences are MNHNS and SASEGT. The CDR3: CASTGIGSSGNTIYF. CDR3 nucleotides: TGTGCCAGCACTGGGATCGGGAGCTCTGGAAACACCATATATTTT.

Note on this clonotype: A read error is possible here, since a much larger clone lies one base away. V gene TRBV6-1 combines with J gene TRBJ2-4; TRBD2 aligns across 8 bases. CDR1 and CDR2 (germline): MNHNS, SASEGT. This CDR3 has 18 residues. The CDR3 sequence is CVSSPLAGWEVAKNIQYF. CDR3 DNA sequence: TGTGTCAGCAGTCCCTTAGCGGGATGGGAGGTAGCCAAAAACATTCAGTACTTC.

Many counts were recorded for this clonotype. The chain has TRBV3-1 and TRBJ1-2; 7 bases line up with TRBD1. V dropped 5 bases and J dropped 4; count of bases not matched to a gene: 7. CDR1 and CDR2 (germline): LGHDT, YNNKEL (reference sequence). The CDR3 runs 14 residues. The CDR3 region has the DNA TGTGCCAGCAGCGCCACAGGGGTACCCTATGGCTACACCTTC. This encodes CASSATGVPYGYTF.

This clonotype was counted ten times or more. The V call is TRBV28, the J call TRBJ2-1; D call uncertain. This CDR3 is built from 12 residues. CDR1 is MDHEN and CDR2 is SYDVKM in the germline V gene. V gave up 5 bases and J gave up 7 bases, with 9 bases separating them. CDR3 nucleotide sequence: TGTGCCAGCAGTCCTCTCAGAAATGAGCAGTTCTTC. Translation: CASSPLRNEQFF. Together with reference TRBV28 and TRBJ2-1, the CDR3 gives the full variable domain: DVKVTQSSRYLVKRTGEKVFLECVQDMDHENMFWYRQDPGLGLRLIYFSYDVKMKEKGDIPEGYSVSREKKERFSLILESASTNQTSMYLCASSPLRNEQFFGPGTRLTVL.

Notes on this clonotype: This may be a read error, as it is one base from a much larger clone. The chain uses TRBV27 and TRBJ1-6; weak D call: TRBD1 (6 bases). Trimming took 7 bases from V and 7 from J, leaving 17 bases between them. The CDR3 has 15 amino acids. The germline V gene has CDR1 MNHEY and CDR2 SMNVEV (reference sequence). The CDR3 DNA is TGTGCCAGCACTGTCGGGGGGCGAGGGAATTCACCCCTCCACTTT. As protein: CASTVGGRGNSPLHF.

This clonotype is a singleton in its sample. The rearrangement links TRBV25-1 to TRBJ1-2, with TRBD1 as a possible D gene (5 bases). Per the germline V gene, CDR1 is MGHDK and CDR2 is SYGVNS. CDR3 size: 12 residues. Trimming took 5 bases from V and 3 from J, leaving 7 bases between them. CDR3 coding DNA: TGTGCCAGCAGTATGGGGCACTATGGCTACACCTTC. It codes for CASSMGHYGYTF.

This clonotype has a count of ten or more. The chain uses TRBV6-1 and TRBJ1-5; 7 nucleotides match TRBD1. Germline CDR1 is MNHNS and CDR2 is SASEGT. V was pared by 6 bases and J by 3 bases, with 14 bases of the junction left unmatched. The length of the CDR3 is 17 residues. The CDR3 bases are TGTGCCAGCAGGACGACCACTGACAGGGCCGCCAATCAGCCCCAGCATTTT. Encoded protein: CASRTTTDRAANQPQHF.

A word on this clonotype: This sequence may be a read error, since a much larger clone differs from it by one base. The chain recombines TRBV7-9 with TRBJ2-7; weak D call: TRBD1 (5 bases). With 5 bases removed from V and 7 bases from J, the gap between germline ends came to 12 bases. CDR3 size: 12 residues. CDR1 and CDR2 (germline): SEHNR, FQNEAQ (reference sequence). The CDR3 DNA sequence: TGTGCCAGCAGCGCAGACAGCCATGAGCAGTACTTC. This translates into CASSADSHEQYF.

This clonotype was detected ten times or more. It is unclear where the CDR3 begins or ends on the DNA, so no DNA is shown, and the CDR3 is as TCRdb lists it. This chain links TRBV30 with TRBJ1-2; the listed D gene, TRBD1, was not tested against the DNA. CDR1 and CDR2 (germline): GTSNPN, SVGIG (reference sequence). The CDR3 length is 13 residues, termini included. This chain's CDR3 is CAWRGATPSGYTF.

This chain connects TRBV20-1 to TRBJ2-7, with 9 bases fitting TRBD1. This CDR3 is built from 14 residues. The germline V gene encodes CDR1 DFQATT and CDR2 SNEGSKA (reference sequence). The V gene end was trimmed by 0 bases and the J gene end by 9 bases; junction bases not matched to a gene: 9. The DNA of the CDR3 is TGCAGTGCTAGAGATCGACAGGGGGGCAGGGGGCAGTACTTC. As protein: CSARDRQGGRGQYF.